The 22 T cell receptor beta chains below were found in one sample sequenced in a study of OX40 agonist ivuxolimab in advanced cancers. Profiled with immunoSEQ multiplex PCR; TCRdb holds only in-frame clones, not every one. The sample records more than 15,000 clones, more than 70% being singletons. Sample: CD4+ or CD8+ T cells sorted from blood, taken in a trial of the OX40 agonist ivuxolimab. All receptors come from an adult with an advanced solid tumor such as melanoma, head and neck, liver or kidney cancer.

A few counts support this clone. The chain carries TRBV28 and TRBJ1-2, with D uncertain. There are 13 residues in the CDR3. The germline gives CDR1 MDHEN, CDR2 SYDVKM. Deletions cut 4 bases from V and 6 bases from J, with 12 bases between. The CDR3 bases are TGTGCCAGCAGTTCCTTGACCCGCCATGGCTACACCTTC. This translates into CASSSLTRHGYTF.

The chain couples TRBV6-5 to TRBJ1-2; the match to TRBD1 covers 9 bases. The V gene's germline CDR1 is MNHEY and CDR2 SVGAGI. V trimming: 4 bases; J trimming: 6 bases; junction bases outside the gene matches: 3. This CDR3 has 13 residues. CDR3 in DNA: TGTGCCAGCAGTTGGGACAGGGCTAATGGCTACACCTTC. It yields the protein CASSWDRANGYTF.

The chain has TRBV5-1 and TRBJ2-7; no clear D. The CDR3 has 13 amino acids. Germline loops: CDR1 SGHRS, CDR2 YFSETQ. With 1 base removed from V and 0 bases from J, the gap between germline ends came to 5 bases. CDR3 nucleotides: TGCGCCAGCAGCTTGCGGAGCTCCTACGAGCAGTACTTC. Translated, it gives CASSLRSSYEQYF.

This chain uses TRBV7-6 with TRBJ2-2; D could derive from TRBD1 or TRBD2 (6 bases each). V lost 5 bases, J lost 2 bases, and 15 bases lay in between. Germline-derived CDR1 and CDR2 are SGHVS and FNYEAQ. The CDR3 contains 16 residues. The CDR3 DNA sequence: TGTGCCAGCAGCAAGGGGGTAGCGGTTAACACCGGGGAGCTGTTTTTT. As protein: CASSKGVAVNTGELFF.

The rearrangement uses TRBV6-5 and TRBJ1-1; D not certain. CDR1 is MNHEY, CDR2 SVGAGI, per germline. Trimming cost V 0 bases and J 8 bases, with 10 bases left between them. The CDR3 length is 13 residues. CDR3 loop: CASSYSQSEEAFF. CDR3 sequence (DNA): TGTGCCAGCAGTTACTCCCAGTCGGAGGAAGCTTTCTTT.

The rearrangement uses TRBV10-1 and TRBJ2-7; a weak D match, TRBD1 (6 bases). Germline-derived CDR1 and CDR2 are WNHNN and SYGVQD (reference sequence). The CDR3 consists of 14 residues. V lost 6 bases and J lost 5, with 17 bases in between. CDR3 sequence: CASSQNPQGHEQYF. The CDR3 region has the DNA TGCGCCAGCAGCCAAAACCCACAGGGACACGAGCAGTACTTC.

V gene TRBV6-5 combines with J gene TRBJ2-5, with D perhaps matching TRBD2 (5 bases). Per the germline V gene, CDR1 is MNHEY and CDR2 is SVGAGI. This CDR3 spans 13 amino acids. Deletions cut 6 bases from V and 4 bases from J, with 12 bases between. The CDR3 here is CASSPTSLETQYF. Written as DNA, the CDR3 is TGTGCCAGCAGCCCCACTAGTCTAGAGACCCAGTACTTC.

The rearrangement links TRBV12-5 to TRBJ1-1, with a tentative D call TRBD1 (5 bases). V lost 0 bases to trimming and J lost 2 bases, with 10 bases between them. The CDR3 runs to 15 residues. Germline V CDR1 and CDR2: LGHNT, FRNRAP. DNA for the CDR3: TGTGCTAGTGGTTTGGTAGGGGCAGTAAACACTGAAGCTTTCTTT. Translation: CASGLVGAVNTEAFF.

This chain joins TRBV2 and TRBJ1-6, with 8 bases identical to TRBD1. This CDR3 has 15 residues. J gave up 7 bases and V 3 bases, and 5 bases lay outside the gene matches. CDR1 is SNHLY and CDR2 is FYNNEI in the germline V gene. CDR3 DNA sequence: TGTGCCAGCAGTGACCGGACAGGGCACAATTCACCCCTCCACTTT. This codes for CASSDRTGHNSPLHF.

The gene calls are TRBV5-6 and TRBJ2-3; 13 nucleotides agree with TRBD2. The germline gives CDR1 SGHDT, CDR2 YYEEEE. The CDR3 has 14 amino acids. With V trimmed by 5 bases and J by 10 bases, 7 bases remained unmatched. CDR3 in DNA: TGTGCCAGCAGTTCCAGGACTAGCGGGAGTCCGCAGTATTTT. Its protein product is CASSSRTSGSPQYF.

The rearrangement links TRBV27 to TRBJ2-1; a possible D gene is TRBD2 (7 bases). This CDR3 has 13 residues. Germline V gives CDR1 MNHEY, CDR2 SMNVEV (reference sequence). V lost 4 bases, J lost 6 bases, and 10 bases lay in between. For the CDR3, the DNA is TGTGCCAGCAGTTGGGGGGGCCGCAATGAGCAGTTCTTC. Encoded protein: CASSWGGRNEQFF.

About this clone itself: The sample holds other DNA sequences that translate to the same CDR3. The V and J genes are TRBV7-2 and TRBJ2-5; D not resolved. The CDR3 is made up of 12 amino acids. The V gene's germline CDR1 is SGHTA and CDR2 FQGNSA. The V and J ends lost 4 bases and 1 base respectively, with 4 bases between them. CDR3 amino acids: CASSSLQETQYF. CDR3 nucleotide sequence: TGTGCCAGCAGCTCACTCCAAGAGACCCAGTACTTC.

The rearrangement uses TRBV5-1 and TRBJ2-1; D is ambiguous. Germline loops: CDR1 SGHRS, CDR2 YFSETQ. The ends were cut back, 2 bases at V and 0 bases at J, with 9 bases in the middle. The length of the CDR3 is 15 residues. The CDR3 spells CASSLTAPSYNEQFF. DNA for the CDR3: TGCGCCAGCAGCTTAACGGCCCCCTCCTACAATGAGCAGTTCTTC.

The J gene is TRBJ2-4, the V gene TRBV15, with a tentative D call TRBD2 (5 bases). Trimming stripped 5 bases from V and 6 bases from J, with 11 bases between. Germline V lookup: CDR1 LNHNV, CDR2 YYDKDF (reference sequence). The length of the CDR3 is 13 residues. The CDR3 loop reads CATSPYGLNIQYF. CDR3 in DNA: TGTGCCACCAGCCCCTATGGACTAAACATTCAGTACTTC.

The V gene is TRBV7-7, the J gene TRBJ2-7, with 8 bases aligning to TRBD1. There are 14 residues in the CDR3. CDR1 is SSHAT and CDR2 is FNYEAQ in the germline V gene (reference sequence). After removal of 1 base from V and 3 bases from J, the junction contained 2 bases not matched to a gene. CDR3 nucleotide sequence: TGTGCCAGCAGCTTAGGGACAGGGAGCTACGAGCAGTACTTC. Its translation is CASSLGTGSYEQYF.

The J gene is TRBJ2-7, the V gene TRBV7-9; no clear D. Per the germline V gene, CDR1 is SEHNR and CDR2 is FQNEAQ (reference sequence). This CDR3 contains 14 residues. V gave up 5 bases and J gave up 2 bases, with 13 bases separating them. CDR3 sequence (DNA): TGTGCCAGCAGCATGCCGGTCGGAGCCTACGAGCAGTACTTC. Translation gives CASSMPVGAYEQYF.

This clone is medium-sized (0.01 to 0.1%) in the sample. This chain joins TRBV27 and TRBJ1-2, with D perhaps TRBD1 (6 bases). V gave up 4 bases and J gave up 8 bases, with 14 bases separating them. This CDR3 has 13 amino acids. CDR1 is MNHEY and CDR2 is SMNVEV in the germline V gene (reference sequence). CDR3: CASSSQGSRGYTF. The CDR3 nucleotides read TGTGCCAGCAGTTCCCAGGGGTCGAGAGGCTACACCTTC.

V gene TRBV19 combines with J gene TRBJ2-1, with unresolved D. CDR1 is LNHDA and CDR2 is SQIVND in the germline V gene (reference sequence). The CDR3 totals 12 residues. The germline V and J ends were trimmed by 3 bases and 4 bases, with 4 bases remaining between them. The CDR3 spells CASSIPYNEQFF. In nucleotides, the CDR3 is TGTGCCAGTAGTATCCCTTACAATGAGCAGTTCTTC.

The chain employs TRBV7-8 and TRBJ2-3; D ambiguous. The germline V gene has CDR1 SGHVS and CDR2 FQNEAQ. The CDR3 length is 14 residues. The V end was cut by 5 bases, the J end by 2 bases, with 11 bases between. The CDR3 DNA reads TGTGCCAGCAGCCGAAGCGATCCCACAGATACGCAGTATTTT. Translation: CASSRSDPTDTQYF.

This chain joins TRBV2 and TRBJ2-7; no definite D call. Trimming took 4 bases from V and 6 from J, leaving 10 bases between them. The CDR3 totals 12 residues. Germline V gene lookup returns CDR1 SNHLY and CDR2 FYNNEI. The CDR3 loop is CASSVVSLEQYF. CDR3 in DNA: TGTGCCAGCAGTGTTGTATCTCTCGAGCAGTACTTC.

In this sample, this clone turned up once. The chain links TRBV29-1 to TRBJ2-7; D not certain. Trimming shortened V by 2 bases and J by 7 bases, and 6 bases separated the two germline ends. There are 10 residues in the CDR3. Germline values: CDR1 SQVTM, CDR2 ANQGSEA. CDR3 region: CSVENGEQYF. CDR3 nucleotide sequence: TGCAGCGTTGAAAACGGTGAGCAGTACTTC.

The CDR3 loop reads CASSPQGTSGYEQYF. The DNA for the CDR3 is TGTGCCAGCAGCCCTCAGGGGACTAGCGGTTACGAGCAGTACTTC. V is TRBV7-9 and J is TRBJ2-7; 11 bases are a match to TRBD2. Germline V gene lookup returns CDR1 SEHNR and CDR2 FQNEAQ (reference sequence). CDR3 length equals 15 residues. V gave up 5 bases and J gave up 4 bases; unmatched junction bases: 7.